This T cell receptor (beta chain) came from a study of blood T cell repertoires in COVID-19 (dated by TCRdb to about 2020). Background on the whole study: Samples covering the acute and convalescent phases of COVID-19 were provided by collaborators in the United States, Italy and Spain. The material from the prospective study consisted of cDNA or gDNA derived from T cells, B-cell-depleted T cells, or PBMCs. Deeply sampled blood TCRbeta repertoires from subjects exposed to, actively infected with, or recovered from COVID-19 were included in the dataset. The repertoires were made available in a free public database intended to serve as a resource for research on the immune response to SARS-CoV-2. The samples were drawn from the first 160 participants of the ongoing ImmuneRACE study and from roughly 1,300 subjects provided by 6 global collaborators. The sample metadata nearly always contained a de-identified subject ID, COVID-19 status, age in years and sex. Where available, HLA class I and class II types were obtained from metadata supplied by the sample provider rather than from assay-based typing.

Including the terminal cysteine and phenylalanine, the CDR3 comprises 14 residues. The sequence is cut down to CDR3 DNA, 42 bases in frame from base 1. As encoded in the germline V gene, CDR1 is MDHEN while CDR2 is SYDVKM. The V end loses 5 bases and the J end loses 1 base, and a stretch of 11 bases separates them. Collaborating institutions collected whole blood in K2EDTA tubes following their own protocols. Collaborator samples were shipped for TCRbeta analysis as frozen whole blood, isolated PBMCs, or DNA extracted from either sample type. A word on this clone: No cognate antigen has been identified for it. Qualities for individual bases were not recorded, and no much larger clone is one base off.

TCRbeta CDR3 regions were amplified from genomic DNA using the immunoSEQ Assay, a bias-controlled multiplex PCR. From the authors' description of their analysis: The number of nucleated cells in each sample was estimated by amplification of reference gene primers within the assay. Sequence reads were collapsed and filtered to measure the absolute abundance of every unique TCRbeta CDR3 rearrangement. Productive Simpson clonality was computed per sample as the square root of Simpson's diversity index over productive rearrangements. TCRdb re-hosts the immuneACCESS table, in-frame sequences only. Its copies lack some clones; in the studies checked, an unresolved V gene accounts for under half of them, and the cause for the rest is not known. V and J calls and clone size are copied from that table; D and trimming were computed from the DNA. The sample table lists 270,000 or so clones, over 75% of them with a count of one. Together, the top ten hold less than 10% of the sample.

Here is what the overall study found, with its caveats: The amount of clinical and demographic metadata varied by source and participant and was provided uncurated.

Specimen: peripheral blood. This sequence was found in a human donor in a cohort sampled during active COVID-19. The chain is made from TRBV28 and TRBJ1-2; the D region possibly corresponds to TRBD1 (5 bases align). The CDR3 region has the sequence CASSPIDSNYGYTF. The DNA sequence reads TGTGCCAGCAGTCCGATCGACAGTAACTATGGCTACACCTTC.